This is a list of T cell receptor beta chains from one sample in a study of early T cells in non-severe SARS-CoV-2 infection. One entry per CDR3 protein, called by TCRdb with MiXCR from the 5' RACE reads. The sample records 75,000 to 90,000 distinct CDR3 sequences, roughly 5.7% being singletons. Sequenced material: whole blood. These TCRs come from an adult who was a healthcare worker with PCR-confirmed SARS-CoV-2 infection or an uninfected control (not recorded which). Both conserved end residues are part of each CDR3.

J gene	V gene	CDR3 length	CDR3 protein
TRBJ2-7	TRBV28	11	CASRVGYEQYF
TRBJ2-7	TRBV4-3	13	CASSHGTGGEQYF
TRBJ2-4	TRBV6-5	13	CASKSTAKNIQYF
TRBJ2-7	TRBV5-1	16	CASSLEQSLRFYEQYF
TRBJ1-3	TRBV12-3/TRBV12-4	16	CASSSPRGLTGNTIYF
TRBJ1-2	TRBV11-2	11	CASSLGAGYTF
TRBJ1-5	TRBV2	14	CASRGQSRNQPQHF
TRBJ1-1	TRBV29-1	12	CSAYRGYTEAFF
TRBJ2-2	TRBV5-4	17	CASSPVSGGARQGELFF
TRBJ2-1	TRBV6-5	17	CASSYWVGGGVNNEQFF
TRBJ2-2	TRBV9	16	CASSVIGLDNTGELFF
TRBJ2-5	TRBV6-6	16	CASSYSIAQGGETQYF
TRBJ2-7	TRBV18	14	CASSPTDSSYEQYF
TRBJ2-3	TRBV2	15	CASSASGRSSDTQYF
TRBJ2-3	TRBV6-6	13	CASRGPSTDTQYF
TRBJ2-7	TRBV7-2	14	CASSLMKGAYEQYF
TRBJ2-3	TRBV7-9	12	CASSLDGDTQYF
TRBJ1-5	TRBV20-1	14	CSARSQSRNQPQHF
TRBJ1-1	TRBV2	15	CASRPTPSMNTEAFF
TRBJ2-1	TRBV12-3/TRBV12-4	16	CASSPKPGGSYNEQFF
TRBJ2-1	TRBV19	15	CASSVIAGENNEQFF
TRBJ2-7	TRBV6-2/TRBV6-3	14	CASSYYTGRYEQYF
TRBJ2-1	TRBV30	12	CAWSVSNNEQFF
TRBJ1-1	TRBV20-1	11	CSARPSGEAFF
TRBJ1-5	TRBV7-2	14	CASSFGQTYQPQHF
TRBJ2-1	TRBV11-2	16	CASSTLSGGAGNEQFF
TRBJ2-1	TRBV20-1	15	CSARFRGKSYNEQFF
TRBJ1-2	TRBV4-2	13	CASSQEEGRGYTF
TRBJ2-1	TRBV25-1	19	CASSEGTPTSRHSYNEQFF
TRBJ1-2	TRBV7-2	15	CASSLQGIGADGYTF
TRBJ1-5	TRBV28	14	CASKENYSNQPQHF
TRBJ2-7	TRBV9	15	CASSASGAYSYEQYF
TRBJ2-5	TRBV3-1	15	CASSQLLASQETQYF
TRBJ2-7	TRBV7-2	11	CASRDYGEQYF
TRBJ1-2	TRBV10-3	15	CAISTTGIGDYGYTF
TRBJ1-4	TRBV25-1	15	CASSGQVATNEKLFF
TRBJ2-7	TRBV9	15	CASSVDSGQTYEQYF
TRBJ1-3	TRBV6-1	15	CASSEAGLAGNTIYF
TRBJ2-7	TRBV4-1	13	CASSRDRVLEQYF
TRBJ2-7	TRBV5-1	12	CASSSGAYEQYF
TRBJ2-1	TRBV20-1	14	CSARLAGGPNEQFF
TRBJ2-2	TRBV18	15	CASSRLAENTGELFF
TRBJ2-1	TRBV11-2	15	CASSLAGLAGGEQFF
TRBJ2-4	TRBV28	14	CASSLQGLKDIQYF
TRBJ2-4	TRBV5-1	17	CASSLAVTGSAKNIQYF
TRBJ2-1	TRBV3-1	15	CASSQGTSSYNEQFF
TRBJ2-1	TRBV7-8	16	CASSLTGTSVYNEQFF
TRBJ1-1	TRBV24-1	13	CATSDSSSFEAFF
TRBJ2-1	TRBV20-1	15	CSAPKRLAGDNEQFF
TRBJ2-7	TRBV12-3/TRBV12-4	14	CASSFRLAGAEQYF
TRBJ2-2	TRBV11-2	15	CASSLVTIGTGELFF
TRBJ2-1	TRBV9	14	CASSGSGSFSEQFF
TRBJ2-7	TRBV6-1	13	CASSQGVWYEQYF
TRBJ2-7	TRBV4-1	14	CASSQVKDSYEQYF
TRBJ2-1	TRBV6-5	14	CASSYLAGVGEQFF
TRBJ2-4	TRBV29-1	16	CSVRTGDPGVKNIQYF
TRBJ1-4	TRBV7-2	15	CASSSGQGWSEKLFF